This passage covers 25 T cell receptor beta chains from one sample sequenced in a study of T cells in Graves' hyperthyroidism and ophthalmopathy. Authors of the study amplified TCR beta CDR3 regions from RNA transcripts. The HTBI primer set was used in a first-round RT-PCR of the TCR CDR3. TCRdb used MiXCR to reprocess the multiplex PCR reads, holding one entry per CDR3 protein. Of some 300,000 distinct CDR3 sequences listed, around 17% are singletons. Source material: blood. The origin of the receptors is a man aged 25 to 40 with Graves' hyperthyroidism.

The chain carries TRBV18 and TRBJ2-1, with 8 bases lining up with TRBD2. Trimming took 2 bases from V and 9 from J; bases not matched to a gene: 15. The CDR3 is 17 residues long. Germline assignment: CDR1 KGHSH and CDR2 LQKENI. The CDR3 region has the DNA TGTGCCAGCTCACCAAAGGGGCCGGGAGGGCCAACCCTTGAGCAGTTCTTC. Protein sequence: CASSPKGPGGPTLEQFF.

This clonotype was found many times. CDR3 bases: TGCAGTGCTAGAGGGGACAGGAGGACAGATACGCAGTATTTT. It translates to CSARGDRRTDTQYF. The genes are TRBV20-1 and TRBJ2-3, with TRBD1 matching 8 bases. Per germline, CDR1 DFQATT and CDR2 SNEGSKA (reference sequence). V lost 1 base and J lost 3; bases outside the gene matches: 3. The CDR3 has 14 amino acids.

This clonotype has a count of ten or more. The chain recombines TRBV11-2 with TRBJ1-5; D ambiguous. The CDR3 length is 17 residues. The V end lost 5 bases, the J end lost 0 bases, and 17 bases lay between the germline ends. CDR1 and CDR2 (germline): SGHAT, FQNNGV. The CDR3 spells CASSPQGRRYSNQPQHF. DNA for the CDR3: TGTGCCAGCAGCCCACAAGGTAGGAGGTATAGCAATCAGCCCCAGCATTTT.

With respect to this clonotype: As the CDR3 is not closed by the conserved phenylalanine or tryptophan, this likely results from a read error. The V and J genes are TRBV29-1 and TRBJ2-7; D remains ambiguous. Looked up from germline, CDR1 is SQVTM and CDR2 is ANQGSEA. The CDR3 runs to 11 residues. The V and J ends lost 8 bases and 3 bases respectively, with 11 bases between them. Written as DNA, the CDR3 is TGCAGCCTTGGGCAGCTCTACGAGCAGTACCTC. Translating it yields CSLGQLYEQYL.

This clonotype was detected ten times or more. The chain links TRBV12-3 or TRBV12-4 to TRBJ2-7; the D is unclear. Trimming took off 3 bases at V and 3 bases at J, with 9 bases between the two ends. There are 13 residues in the CDR3. The CDR3 region has the DNA TGTGCCAGCAGTTTCCTCTCTATCTACGAGCAGTACTTC. It is translated as CASSFLSIYEQYF.

The sample holds many counts of this clonotype. The rearrangement links TRBV18 to TRBJ1-1; 7 bases fit TRBD1. With 4 bases clipped from V and 3 bases from J, the junction kept 8 bases outside the gene matches. Germline V gene lookup returns CDR1 KGHSH and CDR2 LQKENI. This CDR3 is 15 amino acids long. The CDR3 bases are TGTGCCAGCTCACTCCGACAGGGACTTCACACTGAAGCTTTCTTT. The encoded protein is CASSLRQGLHTEAFF. The whole variable domain, remainder taken from reference TRBV18 and TRBJ1-1, is NAGVMQNPRHLVRRRGQEARLRCSPMKGHSHVYWYRQLPEEGLKFMVYLQKENIIDESGMPKERFSAEFPKEGPSILRIQQVVRGDSAAYFCASSLRQGLHTEAFFGQGTRLTVV.

This clonotype has at least ten counts. The chain carries TRBV20-1 and TRBJ2-7; weak D call: TRBD2 (5 bases). This CDR3 region has 13 residues. The germline gives CDR1 DFQATT, CDR2 SNEGSKA (reference sequence). V was trimmed by 3 bases and J by 3 bases, leaving 12 bases between them. CDR3 sequence: CSARGLTSYEQYF. CDR3 nucleotide sequence: TGCAGTGCTAGGGGGTTAACTAGCTACGAGCAGTACTTC.

V and J are TRBV3-1 and TRBJ2-7; D tentatively reads TRBD1 or TRBD2 (5 bases each). Trimming stripped 5 bases from V and 4 bases from J, with 15 bases between. This CDR3 has 14 amino acids. Germline V gives CDR1 LGHDT, CDR2 YNNKEL (reference sequence). CDR3 nucleotides: TGTGCCAGCAGCAAAAGAGGGGTAGCGTACGAGCAGTACTTC. Translation gives CASSKRGVAYEQYF.

This clonotype has a count of ten or more. The chain combines TRBV7-9 with TRBJ1-1; D remains unclear. CDR3 length equals 10 residues. Trimming took 3 bases from V and 5 from J, leaving 1 base between them. CDR1 is SEHNR, CDR2 FQNEAQ, per germline (reference sequence). CDR3 DNA: TGTGCCAGCAGCTTGACTGAAGCTTTCTTT. Translating it yields CASSLTEAFF.

The CDR3 sequence: CATSALRGENEQFF. The CDR3 DNA is TGTGCCACCAGTGCTTTAAGGGGGGAAAATGAGCAGTTCTTC. The chain is built from TRBV24-1 and TRBJ2-1; either TRBD1 or TRBD2 may supply D (6 bases each). The germline V gene encodes CDR1 KGHDR and CDR2 SFDVKD. The length of the CDR3 is 14 residues. V was cut by 5 bases and J by 7 bases, with 14 bases left in between.

The chain has TRBV5-1 and TRBJ1-4; weak D call: TRBD1 (5 bases). Trimming removed 4 bases from V and 5 bases from J, with 15 bases in between. CDR3 length: 15 residues. The germline CDR1 and CDR2 sequences are SGHRS and YFSETQ. DNA for the CDR3: TGCGCCAGCAGCCCAACCGGGACGGAGAATGAAAAACTGTTTTTT. Amino acid sequence: CASSPTGTENEKLFF.

CDR3 amino acids: CASSVAGGPSSGQETQYF. The CDR3 nucleotides are TGTGCCAGCAGTGTAGCGGGAGGGCCCTCCTCGGGGCAAGAGACCCAGTACTTC. The rearrangement uses TRBV25-1 and TRBJ2-5; TRBD2 matches 11 bases. V dropped 4 bases and J dropped 2; count of bases not matched to a gene: 12. CDR1 and CDR2 (germline): MGHDK, SYGVNS. The CDR3 totals 18 residues.

This rearrangement joins TRBV5-1 to TRBJ1-3; D remains ambiguous. Trimming removed 0 bases from V and 2 bases from J, with 3 bases in between. CDR1 is SGHRS and CDR2 is YFSETQ in the germline V gene. This CDR3 spans 13 amino acids. The CDR3 DNA follows: TGCGCCAGCAGCTTGGGTCCTGGAAACACCATATATTTT. It is translated as CASSLGPGNTIYF.

This clonotype was counted ten times or more. The rearrangement links TRBV3-1 to TRBJ1-5; TRBD1 is a possible D gene (6 bases). V gave up 2 bases and J gave up 5 bases, with 13 bases separating them. Germline CDR1 and CDR2: LGHDT and YNNKEL (reference sequence). The CDR3 is 15 amino acids. The CDR3 coding sequence is TGTGCCAGCAGCCAATATTCAGGGGCCTATCAGCCCCAGCATTTT. Translated: CASSQYSGAYQPQHF.

This clonotype was observed a few times. The junction departs from germline at one end; a sequencing error may be responsible. This sequence joins TRBV3-1 and TRBJ1-1; D unresolved. The V gene's germline CDR1 is LGHDT and CDR2 YNNKEL (reference sequence). The CDR3 is 14 amino acids. CDR3 bases: TGTGCCAGCGGCCAAGCGGGCCGGGGCACTGAAGCTTTCTTT. Translating it yields CASGQAGRGTEAFF. Using reference TRBV3-1 and TRBJ1-1 for the parts outside the CDR3, the full variable domain is DTAVSQTPKYLVTQMGNDKSIKCEQNLGHDTMYWYKQDSKKFLKIMFSYNNKELIINETVPNRFSPKSPDKAHLNLHINSLELGDSAVYFCASGQAGRGTEAFFGQGTRLTVV.

The table lists this clonotype with many counts. V and J are TRBV20-1 and TRBJ2-1; D is perhaps TRBD1 (5 bases). CDR3 length: 12 amino acids. CDR1 DFQATT and CDR2 SNEGSKA come from the germline V gene (reference sequence). The V gene lost 5 bases and the J gene lost 4 bases, with 9 bases spanning the gap. The CDR3: CSADTGYNEQFF. DNA for the CDR3: TGCAGTGCTGATACAGGATACAATGAGCAGTTCTTC.

This clonotype was detected ten times or more. J is TRBJ2-2 and V is TRBV11-1, with D possibly TRBD2 on 5 matching bases. The V gene's germline CDR1 is SGHAT and CDR2 FQDESV (reference sequence). There are 14 residues in the CDR3. Trimming stripped 8 bases from V and 10 bases from J, with 20 bases between. In DNA form, the CDR3 reads TGTGCCAGCGCGGTAGCGCTGACTGTGGCGGAGCTGTTTTTT. It is translated as CASAVALTVAELFF.

V and J are TRBV5-6 and TRBJ2-7, with D possibly being TRBD2 (6 bases). Trimming removed 2 bases from V and 3 bases from J, with 15 bases in between. This CDR3 region has 15 residues. From germline, CDR1 is SGHDT and CDR2 YYEEEE. CDR3 loop: CASSFRRARGYEQYF. As DNA, the CDR3 is TGTGCCAGCAGCTTCAGGAGGGCGAGGGGCTACGAGCAGTACTTC.

This clonotype was recorded only once. This may arise from a read error, as a much more abundant clone is one base away. This chain uses TRBV28 with TRBJ2-7, with TRBD1 identical over 7 bases. The CDR3 length is 14 residues. Germline values: CDR1 MDHEN, CDR2 SYDVKM. V lost 5 bases, J lost 6 bases, and 10 bases stayed unmatched. CDR3 bases: TGTGCCAGCAGTGATGACAGGGCTGTTGGCGAGCAGTACTTC. This encodes CASSDDRAVGEQYF.

Ten or more counts support this clonotype. The V and J genes are TRBV6-4 and TRBJ2-3, with TRBD2 identical over 8 bases. Germline CDR1 and CDR2: MRHNA and SNTAGT. The ends lost 0 bases at V and 4 bases at J; junction bases unmatched: 6. This CDR3 comprises 16 residues. The CDR3 here is CASSDSSGSSADTQYF. The CDR3 DNA sequence: TGTGCCAGCAGTGACTCGAGCGGGAGTTCGGCAGATACGCAGTATTTT.

In its sample, this clonotype was seen many times. This sequence joins TRBV12-3 or TRBV12-4 and TRBJ2-1, with TRBD2 identical over 8 bases. J was trimmed by 7 bases and V by 0 bases; bases with no gene match: 14. CDR3 length: 18 amino acids. The CDR3 loop is CASSLALRGSGSRNEQFF. The CDR3 nucleotides are TGTGCCAGCAGTTTAGCTTTGCGGGGGAGCGGGAGTAGGAATGAGCAGTTCTTC.

The rearrangement joins TRBV19 to TRBJ2-7, with D possibly matching TRBD1 (5 bases). This CDR3 has 13 residues. Per germline, CDR1 LNHDA and CDR2 SQIVND (reference sequence). V lost 11 bases, J lost 5 bases, and 19 bases lay in between. The CDR3 DNA reads as TGTGCCTCAGGGCCCTCAACCAGCGACGAGCAGTACTTC. It specifies CASGPSTSDEQYF.

The genes are TRBV5-1 and TRBJ2-7; D is uncertain. The CDR3 has 15 residues. V was pared by 7 bases and J by 7 bases, with 24 bases between. In germline, CDR1 is SGHRS, CDR2 YFSETQ. The CDR3: CASAIEHPLSVEQYF. In nucleotides, the CDR3 is TGCGCCAGCGCGATAGAGCATCCTCTTTCCGTGGAGCAGTACTTC.

The chain couples TRBV30 to TRBJ2-3; D may be TRBD2 (6 bases). CDR3 length equals 15 residues. Trimming pared 2 bases from V and 4 bases from J, leaving 16 bases between. Germline values: CDR1 GTSNPN, CDR2 SVGIG (reference sequence). The CDR3 DNA reads TGTGCCTGGAGTATTTTAGCGGACGTTTCAGATACGCAGTATTTT. Protein product: CAWSILADVSDTQYF.

This clonotype occurred many times. The V call is TRBV14, the J call TRBJ1-1, with D tentatively TRBD1 (5 bases). Trimming left V 0 bases short and J 5 bases short, with 13 bases between. Germline CDR1 reads SGHDN; CDR2 reads FVKESK. The CDR3 is 15 residues long. CDR3 nucleotides: TGTGCCAGCAGCCAAGAAAATAAGGGGTGGACTGAAGCTTTCTTT. Protein: CASSQENKGWTEAFF.